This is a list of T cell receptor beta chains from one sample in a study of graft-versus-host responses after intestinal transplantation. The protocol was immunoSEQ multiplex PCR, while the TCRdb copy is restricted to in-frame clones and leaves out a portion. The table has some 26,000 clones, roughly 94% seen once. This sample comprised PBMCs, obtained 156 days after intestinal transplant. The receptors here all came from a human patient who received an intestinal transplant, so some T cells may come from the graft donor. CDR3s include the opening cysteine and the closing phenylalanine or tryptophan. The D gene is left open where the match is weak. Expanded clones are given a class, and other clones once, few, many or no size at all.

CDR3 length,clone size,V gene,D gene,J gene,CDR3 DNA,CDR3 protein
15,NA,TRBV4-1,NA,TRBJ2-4,TGCGCCAGCAGCCATTTCCGGGTGGGCAAAAACATTCAGTACTTC,CASSHFRVGKNIQYF
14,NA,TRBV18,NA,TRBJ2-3,TGTGCCAGCTCACCACAGGGGATTGGAGATACGCAGTATTTT,CASSPQGIGDTQYF
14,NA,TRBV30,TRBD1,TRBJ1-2,TGTGCCTGGAGTATCGGCAGGGGGGGGTATGGCTACACCTTC,CAWSIGRGGYGYTF
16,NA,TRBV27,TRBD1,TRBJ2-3,TGTGCCAGCAGTTTATCTTCCACAGGGGTCAGAGATACGCAGTATTTT,CASSLSSTGVRDTQYF
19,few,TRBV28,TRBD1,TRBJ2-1,TGTGCCAGCAGTTTTCTTTCCCCGACAGGGCCCTACTCCTACAATGAGCAGTTCTTC,CASSFLSPTGPYSYNEQFF
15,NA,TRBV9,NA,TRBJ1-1,TGTGCCAGCTACCAGGGGAGGAGGGGAAACACTGAAGCTTTCTTT,CASYQGRRGNTEAFF
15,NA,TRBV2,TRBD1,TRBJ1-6,TGTGCCAGCAGTGAAGACGAGGGGGCGCGCTCACCCCTCCACTTT,CASSEDEGARSPLHF
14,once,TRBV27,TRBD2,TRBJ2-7,TGTGCCAGCAGCTTCGGGAGGGGGACCTACGAGCAGTACTTC,CASSFGRGTYEQYF
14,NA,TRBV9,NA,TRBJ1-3,TGTGCCAGCAGCGTAGATTACTCTGGAAACACCATATATTTT,CASSVDYSGNTIYF
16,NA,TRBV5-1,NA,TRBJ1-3,TGCGCCAGCAGCTTGGGCGGCAGGGAGGCTGGAAACACCATATATTTT,CASSLGGREAGNTIYF
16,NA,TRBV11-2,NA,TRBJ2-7,TGTGCCAGCAGCTTAGGGGCAGGGAGAAACCCCTACGAGCAGTACTTC,CASSLGAGRNPYEQYF
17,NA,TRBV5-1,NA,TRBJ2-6,TGCGCCAGCAGCTTGGGGGCCATTACTTCTGGGGCCAACGTCCTGACTTTC,CASSLGAITSGANVLTF
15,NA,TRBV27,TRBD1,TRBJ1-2,TGTGCCAGCAGTTTATCCGGACAGGGGGCTTCGAGCTACACCTTC,CASSLSGQGASSYTF
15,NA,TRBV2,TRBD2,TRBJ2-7,TGTGCCAGCACCGGACCTAGCGGCCTTTCCTACGAGCAGTACTTC,CASTGPSGLSYEQYF